This is a list of T cell receptor beta chains from one sample in a study of CD8+CD57+ T cells in acquired aplastic anemia. TCRdb analysed the reads with MiXCR anew, one entry per CDR3 protein. The sample lists around 170,000 distinct CDR3 sequences, less than 60% occurring once. The sample consisted of sorted CD4+, CD8+, or CD8+CD57+ T cells (not recorded which) from PBMCs. The receptors originated from a human donor with aplastic anemia. The conserved cysteine and the conserved F or W are not part of the CDR3 here.

j_call v_call cdr3_aa
TRBJ1-2 TRBV29-1 SVERDRGGYGYT
TRBJ2-5 TRBV24-1 ATSDAGKEKETQY
TRBJ2-5 TRBV7-8 ASSNTWTDGETQY
TRBJ2-7 TRBV20-1 SARRASSPYEQY
TRBJ2-7 TRBV10-3 ASREGPVYEQY
TRBJ1-1 TRBV19 ASSIQRGSTEAF
TRBJ1-1 TRBV2 ASRGNREEITEAF
TRBJ2-3 TRBV6-1 ASSHGTGGTDTQY
TRBJ2-7 TRBV29-1 SVGAGVYSYEQY
TRBJ2-3 TRBV5-4 ASSGSGRARSTDTQY
TRBJ2-1 TRBV10-3 AIRSWTSGDNEQF
TRBJ1-1 TRBV15 ATSRGTGGRTEAF
TRBJ1-2 TRBV29-1 SVEGNLPTGHGYGYT
TRBJ2-1 TRBV10-3 AITGTDYNEQF
TRBJ1-1 TRBV7-2 ASSSRDSEAF
TRBJ2-7 TRBV24-1 ATSSPTGLGGQY
TRBJ2-7 TRBV20-1 SATHSGGSYEQY
TRBJ2-3 TRBV7-8 ASSLWQDTDTQY
TRBJ1-2 TRBV11-1 ASSGPGTGRTYGYT
TRBJ2-1 TRBV2 AAARSNEQF
TRBJ2-7 TRBV15 ATSSSRSGQTKEQY
TRBJ1-3 TRBV29-1 GVAEREVGSTIY
TRBJ1-1 TRBV3-1 ASSQLQGREAF
TRBJ2-3 TRBV15 ATSREAGGQGTTDTQY
TRBJ1-2 TRBV7-6 ASSFGRDDGYT
TRBJ1-2 TRBV12-3/TRBV12-4 ASSLSPGGGYGYT
TRBJ2-7 TRBV6-2/TRBV6-3 ASSYPDRGAGDPYEQY
TRBJ2-3 TRBV11-2 ASSFRTSGRLGTDTQY
TRBJ2-3 TRBV4-2 ASMDYSGGAGSNTQY